Shown below are 13 T cell receptor beta chains from a single sample sequenced in a study of post-analysis software for immune sequencing data. Study outcomes and limitations: Patients had higher frequencies than controls of a handful of TRBV segments, including TRBV5-6, TRBV5-1 and TRBV20-1.

TCR beta cDNA libraries included unique molecular identifiers. TCRdb processed the PCR reads anew with MiXCR; each CDR3 protein has one entry. Among about 460,000 distinct CDR3 sequences listed, roughly 45% were seen once. No antigen is known for these receptors. Specimen: blood. These receptor sequences come from a girl aged 5-17 years with multiple sclerosis.

The gene calls are TRBV7-2 and TRBJ2-3; 8 bases line up with TRBD2. The CDR3 runs 14 residues. After removal of 5 bases from V and 4 bases from J, the junction contained 5 bases not matched to a gene. The germline V gene has CDR1 SGHTA and CDR2 FQGNSA. CDR3 DNA: TGTGCCAGCAGCACCCGGGGGGGTTCAGATACGCAGTATTTT. Protein product: CASSTRGGSDTQYF.

V usage is TRBV4-3 and J usage is TRBJ1-1, with unresolved D. Germline assignment: CDR1 LGHNA and CDR2 YSLEER. This CDR3 comprises 13 residues. Between the trimmed V and J ends, which lost 0 bases and 5 bases, there was a span of 7 bases. In DNA form, the CDR3 reads TGCGCCAGCAGCCAAGAAGCCAGAACTGAAGCTTTCTTT. It specifies CASSQEARTEAFF.

On this clonotype: An end of the junction does not agree with germline; a read error may underlie this. The chain links TRBV7-9 to TRBJ2-7; the D is unclear. CDR3 size: 14 residues. Germline V CDR1 and CDR2: SEHNR, FQNEAQ (reference sequence). The chain's CDR3 is CASSLAPGPYEQYF. CDR3 DNA: TGTGCCAGCAGCTTAGCCCCGGGCCCCTATGAGCAGTACTTC. The full variable domain, completed using reference TRBV7-9 and TRBJ2-7, is DTGVSQNPRHKITKRGQNVTFRCDPISEHNRLYWYRQTLGQGPEFLTYFQNEAQLEKSRLLSDRFSAERPKGSFSTLEIQRTEQGDSAMYLCASSLAPGPYEQYFGPGTRLTVT.

This clonotype came up a few times. The chain couples TRBV10-3 to TRBJ2-1; unclear D gene. V was shortened by 6 bases and J by 6 bases, with 12 bases between the two germline ends. Germline loops: CDR1 ENHRY, CDR2 SYGVKD. The CDR3 totals 13 residues. CDR3 sequence reads: CAISPRPPNEQFF. The CDR3 DNA is TGTGCCATCAGCCCCCGGCCACCCAATGAGCAGTTCTTC.

This rearrangement joins TRBV5-1 to TRBJ2-1, with 11 bases fitting TRBD1. This CDR3 is 14 amino acids long. V trimming: 3 bases; J trimming: 7 bases; junction bases outside the gene matches: 3. CDR1 SGHRS and CDR2 YFSETQ come from the germline V gene. The CDR3 DNA follows: TGCGCCAGCAGCTGGGGACAGGGGGTGAATGAGCAGTTCTTC. Translating gives CASSWGQGVNEQFF.

This clonotype was recorded a few times. The gene calls are TRBV18 and TRBJ2-7; possible D gene TRBD1, 6 bases. Germline V gene sequence: CDR1 KGHSH, CDR2 LQKENI. V lost 6 bases to trimming and J lost 5 bases, with 8 bases between them. This CDR3 comprises 11 residues. CDR3 sequence: CASSGQNEQYF. The CDR3 DNA is TGTGCCAGCTCTGGACAGAACGAGCAGTACTTC.

The chain uses TRBV10-3 and TRBJ2-7; D gene unclear. The V end was cut by 0 bases, the J end by 7 bases, with 13 bases between. The CDR3 has 14 residues. In germline, CDR1 is ENHRY, CDR2 SYGVKD. CDR3 coding DNA: TGTGCCATCAGTGAGTCGAAAAGGGTAAATGAGCAGTACTTC. Translating it yields CAISESKRVNEQYF.

The chain is built from TRBV20-1 and TRBJ1-2; possible D gene TRBD1, 6 bases. The length of the CDR3 is 16 residues. Germline V gene data show CDR1 as DFQATT and CDR2 as SNEGSKA (reference sequence). The V and J ends lost 2 bases and 1 base respectively, with 17 bases between them. CDR3 residues: CSARRLPQQGNYGYTF. CDR3 nucleotides: TGCAGTGCTAGACGATTACCCCAACAGGGTAACTATGGCTACACCTTC.

The chain joins TRBV20-1 to TRBJ2-1; 9 nucleotides agree with TRBD2. V shed 3 bases and J 6 bases; nucleotides not matched to a gene: 6. The CDR3 totals 14 residues. Germline CDR1 is DFQATT and CDR2 is SNEGSKA (reference sequence). CDR3 protein: CSASRGLASNEQFF. The CDR3 DNA is TGCAGTGCTAGCCGGGGACTAGCTTCCAATGAGCAGTTCTTC.

The V gene is TRBV28, the J gene TRBJ2-4, with TRBD2 matching 11 bases. The ends lost 10 bases at V and 0 bases at J; junction bases unmatched: 5. There are 15 residues in the CDR3. Germline CDR1 MDHEN, CDR2 SYDVKM. CDR3 protein: CAIRGLAGAKNIQYF. CDR3 DNA: TGTGCCATCCGAGGACTAGCGGGAGCCAAAAACATTCAGTACTTC.

On this clonotype: In this CDR3 the conserved last residue, phenylalanine or tryptophan, is missing, so a read error is likely. The genes are TRBV6-2 or TRBV6-3 and TRBJ2-1; D is ambiguous. The CDR3 spans 11 residues. V lost 4 bases and J 10 bases, leaving 8 bases between the germline ends. Germline V gene lookup returns CDR1 MNHEY and CDR2 SVGEGT. In nucleotides, the CDR3 is TGTGCCAGCAGTTTCGATAACGAGCAGTTCGTC. Protein sequence: CASSFDNEQFV.

This sequence joins TRBV3-1 and TRBJ2-6; D not certain. Germline values: CDR1 LGHDT, CDR2 YNNKEL (reference sequence). Deletions cut 6 bases from V and 0 bases from J, with 12 bases between. The CDR3 covers 16 residues. CDR3 DNA sequence: TGTGCCAGCAGTCTGGACGGCAGCTCTGGGGCCAACGTCCTGACTTTC. The encoded protein is CASSLDGSSGANVLTF. The full variable domain, completed using reference TRBV3-1 and TRBJ2-6, is DTAVSQTPKYLVTQMGNDKSIKCEQNLGHDTMYWYKQDSKKFLKIMFSYNNKELIINETVPNRFSPKSPDKAHLNLHINSLELGDSAVYFCASSLDGSSGANVLTFGAGSRLTVL.

The chain uses TRBV9 and TRBJ2-1; tentatively, D is TRBD2 (6 bases). V lost 4 bases, J lost 1 base, and 27 bases lay in between. Germline V gene data show CDR1 as SGDLS and CDR2 as YYNGEE. The CDR3 consists of 20 residues. CDR3 region: CASSRPLGLAPKRSYNEQFF. CDR3 coding DNA: TGTGCCAGCAGCCGCCCCTTAGGGCTAGCGCCTAAGAGGTCCTACAATGAGCAGTTCTTC.